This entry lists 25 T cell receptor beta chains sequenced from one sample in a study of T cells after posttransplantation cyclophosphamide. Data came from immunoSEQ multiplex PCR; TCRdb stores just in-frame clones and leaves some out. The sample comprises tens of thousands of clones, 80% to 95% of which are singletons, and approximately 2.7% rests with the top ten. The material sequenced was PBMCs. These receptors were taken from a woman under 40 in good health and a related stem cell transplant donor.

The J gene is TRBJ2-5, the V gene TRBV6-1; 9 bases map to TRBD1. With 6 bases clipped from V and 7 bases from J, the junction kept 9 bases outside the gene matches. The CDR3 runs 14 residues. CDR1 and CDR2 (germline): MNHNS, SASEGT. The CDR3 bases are TGTGCCAGCAGATTGGGACAGGGCAGTGGGACCCAGTACTTC. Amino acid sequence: CASRLGQGSGTQYF.

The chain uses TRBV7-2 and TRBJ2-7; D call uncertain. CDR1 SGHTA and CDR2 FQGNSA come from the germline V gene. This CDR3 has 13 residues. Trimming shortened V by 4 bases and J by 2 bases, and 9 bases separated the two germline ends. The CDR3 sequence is CASSSPYTYEQYF. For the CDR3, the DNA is TGTGCCAGCAGCTCACCATACACCTACGAGCAGTACTTC.

CDR3 in amino acids: CASSQVGDSDQPQHF. CDR3 DNA sequence: TGTGCCAGCAGCCAAGTGGGGGATTCGGATCAGCCCCAGCATTTT. This sequence joins TRBV4-2 and TRBJ1-5; D is perhaps TRBD1 (5 bases). V was trimmed by 1 base and J by 5 bases, leaving 12 bases between them. The CDR3 spans 15 residues. CDR1 is LGHNA, CDR2 YNFKEQ, per germline.

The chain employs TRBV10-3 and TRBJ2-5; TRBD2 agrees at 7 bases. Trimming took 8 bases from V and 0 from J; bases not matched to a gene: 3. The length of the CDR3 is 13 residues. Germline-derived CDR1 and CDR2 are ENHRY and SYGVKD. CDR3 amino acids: CAIGLADQETQYF. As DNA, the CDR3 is TGTGCCATCGGGCTAGCGGACCAAGAGACCCAGTACTTC.

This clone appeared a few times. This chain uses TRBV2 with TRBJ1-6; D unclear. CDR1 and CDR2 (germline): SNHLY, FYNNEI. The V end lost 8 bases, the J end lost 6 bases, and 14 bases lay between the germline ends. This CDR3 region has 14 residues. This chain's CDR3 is CASSEEPSNSPLHF. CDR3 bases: TGTGCCAGCTCCGAGGAGCCAAGTAATTCACCCCTCCACTTT.

CDR3 protein: CASSNQGGYEQYF. The CDR3 bases are TGTGCCAGTAGTAACCAGGGGGGCTACGAGCAGTACTTC. The chain carries TRBV19 and TRBJ2-7, with a tentative D call TRBD1 (7 bases). Deletions cut 4 bases from V and 3 bases from J, with 10 bases between. Germline CDR1 is LNHDA and CDR2 is SQIVND (reference sequence). The CDR3 contains 13 residues.

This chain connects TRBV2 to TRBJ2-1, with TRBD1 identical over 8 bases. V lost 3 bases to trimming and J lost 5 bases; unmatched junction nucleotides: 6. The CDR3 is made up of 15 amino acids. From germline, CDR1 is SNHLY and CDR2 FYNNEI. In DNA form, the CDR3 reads TGTGCCAGCAGTGACCTGACAGGGGACGACAATGAGCAGTTCTTC. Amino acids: CASSDLTGDDNEQFF.

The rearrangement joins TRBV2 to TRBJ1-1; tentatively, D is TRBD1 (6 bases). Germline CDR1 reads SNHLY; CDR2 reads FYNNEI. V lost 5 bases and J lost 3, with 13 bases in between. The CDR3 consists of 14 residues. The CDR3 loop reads CASSTGAGDTEAFF. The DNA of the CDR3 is TGTGCCAGCAGTACGGGGGCAGGTGACACTGAAGCTTTCTTT.

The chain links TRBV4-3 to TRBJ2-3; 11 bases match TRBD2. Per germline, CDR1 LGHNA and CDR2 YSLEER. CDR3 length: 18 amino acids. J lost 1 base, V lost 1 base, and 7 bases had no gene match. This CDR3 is CASSQVGELAGGTDTQYF. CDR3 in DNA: TGCGCCAGCAGCCAAGTGGGAGAACTAGCGGGGGGCACAGATACGCAGTATTTT.

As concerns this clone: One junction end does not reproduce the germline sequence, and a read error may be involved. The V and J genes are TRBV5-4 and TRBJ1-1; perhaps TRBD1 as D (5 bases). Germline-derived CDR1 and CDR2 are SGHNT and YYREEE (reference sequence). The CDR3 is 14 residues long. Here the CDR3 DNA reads TGTGCCAGCAGGTTGGACACTTTGAACACTGAAGCTTTCTTT. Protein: CASRLDTLNTEAFF.

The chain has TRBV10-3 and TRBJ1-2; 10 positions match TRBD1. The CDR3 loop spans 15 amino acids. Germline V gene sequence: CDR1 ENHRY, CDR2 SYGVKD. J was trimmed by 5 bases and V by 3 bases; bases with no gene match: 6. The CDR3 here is CAISDSDRGIYGYTF. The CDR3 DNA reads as TGTGCCATCAGTGATTCGGACAGGGGGATTTATGGCTACACCTTC.

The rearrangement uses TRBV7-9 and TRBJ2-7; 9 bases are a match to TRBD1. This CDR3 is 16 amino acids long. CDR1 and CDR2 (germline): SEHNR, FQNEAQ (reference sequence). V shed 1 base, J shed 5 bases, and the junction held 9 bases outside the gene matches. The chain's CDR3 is CASSLGIGTGSDEQYF. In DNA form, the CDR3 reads TGTGCCAGCAGCTTAGGGATAGGGACAGGGAGTGACGAGCAGTACTTC.

This chain's CDR3 is CASSSGPGPNTDTQYF. DNA of the CDR3: TGTGCCAGCAGCTCGGGCCCGGGACCAAACACAGATACGCAGTATTTT. The chain carries TRBV7-9 and TRBJ2-3; the D gene could be TRBD1 or TRBD2 (5 bases each). The CDR3 is 16 amino acids. CDR1 is SEHNR and CDR2 is FQNEAQ in the germline V gene (reference sequence). Deletions cut 4 bases from V and 2 bases from J, with 16 bases between.

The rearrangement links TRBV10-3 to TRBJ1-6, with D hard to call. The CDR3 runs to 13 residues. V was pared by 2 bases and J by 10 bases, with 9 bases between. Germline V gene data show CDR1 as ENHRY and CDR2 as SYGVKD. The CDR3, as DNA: TGTGCCATCAGTGAGGGGGTCGGCTCACCCCTCCACTTT. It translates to CAISEGVGSPLHF.

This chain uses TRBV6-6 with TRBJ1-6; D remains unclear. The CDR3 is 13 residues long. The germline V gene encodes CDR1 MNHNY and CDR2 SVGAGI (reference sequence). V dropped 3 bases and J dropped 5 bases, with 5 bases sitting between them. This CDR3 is CASSYSDNSPLHF. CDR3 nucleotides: TGTGCCAGCAGTTATTCAGATAATTCACCCCTCCACTTT.

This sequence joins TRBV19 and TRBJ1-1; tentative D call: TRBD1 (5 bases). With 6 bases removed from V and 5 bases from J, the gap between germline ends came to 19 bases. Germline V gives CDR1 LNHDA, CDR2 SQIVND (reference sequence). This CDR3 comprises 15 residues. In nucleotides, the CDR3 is TGTGCCAGTAGGGACACCCGAGGGGTTGGAACTGAAGCTTTCTTT. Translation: CASRDTRGVGTEAFF. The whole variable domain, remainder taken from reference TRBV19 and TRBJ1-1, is DGGITQSPKYLFRKEGQNVTLSCEQNLNHDAMYWYRQDPGQGLRLIYYSQIVNDFQKGDIAEGYSVSREKKESFPLTVTSAQKNPTAFYLCASRDTRGVGTEAFFGQGTRLTVV.

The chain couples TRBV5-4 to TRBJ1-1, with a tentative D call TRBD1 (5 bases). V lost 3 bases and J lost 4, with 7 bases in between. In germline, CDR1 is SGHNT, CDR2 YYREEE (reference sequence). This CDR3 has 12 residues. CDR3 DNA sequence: TGTGCCAGCAGCTGGGGGAGCACTGAAGCTTTCTTT. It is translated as CASSWGSTEAFF.

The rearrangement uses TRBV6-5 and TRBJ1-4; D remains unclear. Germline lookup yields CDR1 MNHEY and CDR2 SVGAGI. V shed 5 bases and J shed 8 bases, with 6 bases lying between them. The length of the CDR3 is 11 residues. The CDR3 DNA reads TGTGCCAGCAGTCTTGGGGAAAAACTGTTTTTT. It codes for CASSLGEKLFF.

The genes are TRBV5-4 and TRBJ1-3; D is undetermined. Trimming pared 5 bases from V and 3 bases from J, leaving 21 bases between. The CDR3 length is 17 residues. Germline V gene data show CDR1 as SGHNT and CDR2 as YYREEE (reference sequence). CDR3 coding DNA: TGTGCCAGCAGGGCCGTTAGGGTGGGCTGGTATGGAAACACCATATATTTT. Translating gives CASRAVRVGWYGNTIYF.

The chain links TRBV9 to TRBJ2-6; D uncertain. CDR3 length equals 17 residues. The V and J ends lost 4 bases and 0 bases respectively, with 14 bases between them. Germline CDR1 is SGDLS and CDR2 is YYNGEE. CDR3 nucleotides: TGTGCCAGCAGCCCCCTTGGAGTCCGCTCTGGGGCCAACGTCCTGACTTTC. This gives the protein CASSPLGVRSGANVLTF.

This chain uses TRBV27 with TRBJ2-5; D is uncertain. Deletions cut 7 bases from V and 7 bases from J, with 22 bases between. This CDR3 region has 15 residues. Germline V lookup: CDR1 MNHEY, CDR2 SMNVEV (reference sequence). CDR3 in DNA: TGTGCCAGCACCCCCTTGGGGTCGCCCGCAAGGACCCAGTACTTC. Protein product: CASTPLGSPARTQYF.

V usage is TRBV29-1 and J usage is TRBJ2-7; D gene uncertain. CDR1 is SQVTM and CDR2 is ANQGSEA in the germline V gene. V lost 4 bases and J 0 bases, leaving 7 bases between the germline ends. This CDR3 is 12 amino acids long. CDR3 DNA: TGCAGCGTTGGAAGGGACTCCTACGAGCAGTACTTC. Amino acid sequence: CSVGRDSYEQYF.

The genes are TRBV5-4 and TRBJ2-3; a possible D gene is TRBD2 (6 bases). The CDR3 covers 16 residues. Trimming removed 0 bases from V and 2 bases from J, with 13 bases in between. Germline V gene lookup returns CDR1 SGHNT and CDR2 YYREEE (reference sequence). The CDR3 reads CASSLERLDYTDTQYF. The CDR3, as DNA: TGTGCCAGCAGCTTGGAAAGACTAGATTACACAGATACGCAGTATTTT. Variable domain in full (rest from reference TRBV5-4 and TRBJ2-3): ETGVTQSPTHLIKTRGQQVTLRCSSQSGHNTVSWYQQALGQGPQFIFQYYREEENGRGNFPPRFSGLQFPNYSSELNVNALELDDSALYLCASSLERLDYTDTQYFGPGTRLTVL.

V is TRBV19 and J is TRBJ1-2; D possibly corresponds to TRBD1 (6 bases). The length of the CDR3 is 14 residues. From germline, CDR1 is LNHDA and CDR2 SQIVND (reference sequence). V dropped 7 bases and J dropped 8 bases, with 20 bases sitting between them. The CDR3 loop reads CASIKTAGVEGYTF. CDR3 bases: TGTGCCAGTATCAAGACAGCAGGGGTGGAGGGCTACACCTTC. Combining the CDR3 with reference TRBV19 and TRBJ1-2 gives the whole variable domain DGGITQSPKYLFRKEGQNVTLSCEQNLNHDAMYWYRQDPGQGLRLIYYSQIVNDFQKGDIAEGYSVSREKKESFPLTVTSAQKNPTAFYLCASIKTAGVEGYTFGSGTRLTVV.

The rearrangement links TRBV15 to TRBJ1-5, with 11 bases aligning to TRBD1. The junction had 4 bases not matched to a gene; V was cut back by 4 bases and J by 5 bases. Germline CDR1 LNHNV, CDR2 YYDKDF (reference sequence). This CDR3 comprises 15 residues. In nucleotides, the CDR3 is TGTGCCACCAGCACGGGACAGGGGGTATATCAGCCCCAGCATTTT. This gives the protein CATSTGQGVYQPQHF.